A selection of T cell receptor beta chains follows, all from one sample in a study of a mutant IDH1 vaccine in newly diagnosed glioma. Antigen specificity for these receptors is unknown. The assay was immunoSEQ multiplex PCR, and TCRdb's table has in-frame clones only and misses some. The data hold 45,000 to 65,000 clones, with less than 65% observed a single time. The source material was peripheral blood mononuclear cells (PBMCs), sampled from a glioma patient whose treatment included an IDH1 peptide vaccine. These receptors were taken from a middle-aged man with glioma. Some clones in this sample may be carry-over from other donors' samples. CDR3s include the opening cysteine and the closing phenylalanine or tryptophan. The D gene is left open where the match is weak. Part of the rows lack a size; the others show once, few, many or a class for expanded clones.

CDR3 length | clone size | J gene | V gene | D gene | CDR3 protein | CDR3 DNA
12 | NA | TRBJ1-2 | TRBV6-6 | NA | CASREVELGYTF | TGTGCCAGCAGAGAAGTAGAGCTTGGCTACACCTTC
16 | once | TRBJ1-2 | TRBV5-4 | TRBD1 | CASSLSRGQAAYGYTF | TGTGCCAGCAGCTTGTCAAGGGGACAGGCTGCCTATGGCTACACCTTC
16 | few | TRBJ1-1 | TRBV6-5 | TRBD1 | CASSYLPGQGNTEAFF | TGTGCCAGCAGTTACCTTCCGGGACAGGGGAACACTGAAGCTTTCTTT
14 | NA | TRBJ1-6 | TRBV9 | NA | CASSVLQDNSPLHF | TGTGCCAGCAGCGTACTACAAGATAATTCACCCCTCCACTTT
14 | NA | TRBJ1-1 | TRBV5-1 | NA | CASNPTVGNTEAFF | TGCGCCAGCAACCCAACAGTCGGAAACACTGAAGCTTTCTTT
17 | NA | TRBJ2-2 | TRBV23-1 | TRBD2 | CASRYTSGGNFIGELFF | TGCGCCAGCCGATATACTAGCGGGGGGAATTTCATAGGGGAGCTGTTTTTT
13 | few | TRBJ1-1 | TRBV2 | NA | CAIQRAANTEAFF | TGTGCCATCCAAAGGGCAGCAAACACTGAAGCTTTCTTT
13 | NA | TRBJ2-5 | TRBV11-2 | NA | CASSFLELRTQYF | TGTGCCAGCAGCTTCTTAGAGCTACGGACCCAGTACTTC
16 | once | TRBJ1-1 | TRBV30 | TRBD1 | CAWSVPGQGADTEAFF | TGTGCCTGGAGTGTCCCGGGACAGGGGGCGGACACTGAAGCTTTCTTT
13 | NA | TRBJ2-2 | TRBV30 | NA | CAWRGGDTGELFF | TGTGCCTGGAGGGGCGGTGACACCGGGGAGCTGTTTTTT
15 | NA | TRBJ1-3 | TRBV19 | NA | CASRRWGAEGNTIYF | TGTGCCAGTCGCCGGTGGGGGGCTGAGGGAAACACCATATATTTT
15 | NA | TRBJ2-7 | TRBV18 | TRBD1 | CASSPLVEQGNEQYF | TGTGCCAGCTCACCATTAGTAGAACAGGGGAACGAGCAGTACTTC
14 | NA | TRBJ2-5 | TRBV14 | NA | CASSQERGWATQYF | TGTGCCAGCAGCCAAGAACGGGGTTGGGCGACCCAGTACTTC
15 | once | TRBJ2-7 | TRBV5-4 | TRBD1 | CASSPGGTGPYEQYF | TGTGCCAGCAGCCCAGGGGGGACAGGACCCTACGAGCAGTACTTC
12 | NA | TRBJ2-7 | TRBV6-1 | NA | CASSEHLYEQYF | TGTGCCAGCAGTGAACATCTTTACGAGCAGTACTTC
16 | NA | TRBJ2-7 | TRBV18 | TRBD1 | CASSLTFSGQGYEQYF | TGTGCCAGCTCACTAACCTTTTCAGGACAGGGGTACGAGCAGTACTTC
15 | few | TRBJ2-1 | TRBV19 | NA | CASSIGGSNYNEQFF | TGTGCCAGTAGTATCGGAGGGAGCAACTACAATGAGCAGTTCTTC
14 | once | TRBJ1-1 | TRBV6-1 | TRBD1 | CASFRGMRSTEAFF | TGTGCCAGTTTCAGGGGGATGAGATCCACTGAAGCTTTCTTT
15 | NA | TRBJ2-3 | TRBV7-2 | NA | CASSLRPERTDTQYF | TGTGCCAGCAGCTTACGGCCGGAACGCACAGATACGCAGTATTTT
16 | NA | TRBJ2-7 | TRBV5-8 | TRBD1 | CASSLRTGVARGEQYF | TGTGCCAGCAGTCTACGGACAGGGGTCGCACGAGGCGAGCAGTACTTC
17 | NA | TRBJ2-3 | TRBV4-2 | TRBD2 | CASSQENGGGSTDTQYF | TGTGCCAGCAGCCAAGAGAATGGCGGGGGGAGCACAGATACGCAGTATTTT
13 | NA | TRBJ1-1 | TRBV7-3 | NA | CASSAGGNTEAFF | TGTGCCAGCAGCGCTGGAGGTAACACTGAAGCTTTCTTT